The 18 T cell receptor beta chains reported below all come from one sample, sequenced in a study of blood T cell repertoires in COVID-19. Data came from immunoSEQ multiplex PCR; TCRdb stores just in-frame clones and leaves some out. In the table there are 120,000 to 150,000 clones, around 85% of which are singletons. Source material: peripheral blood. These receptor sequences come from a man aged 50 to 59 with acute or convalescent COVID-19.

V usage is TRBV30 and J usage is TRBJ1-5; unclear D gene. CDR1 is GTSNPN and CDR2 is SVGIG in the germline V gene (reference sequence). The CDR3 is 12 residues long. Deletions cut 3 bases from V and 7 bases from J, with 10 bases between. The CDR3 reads CAWSPSEQPQHF. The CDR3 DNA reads TGTGCCTGGAGCCCGTCCGAGCAGCCCCAGCATTTT.

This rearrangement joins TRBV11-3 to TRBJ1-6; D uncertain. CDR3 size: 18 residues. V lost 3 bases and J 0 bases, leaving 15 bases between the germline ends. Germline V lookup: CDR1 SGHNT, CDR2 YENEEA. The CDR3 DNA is TGTGCCAGCAGCTTGGAGGGAATAAGGGACTCCTATAATTCACCCCTCCACTTT. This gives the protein CASSLEGIRDSYNSPLHF.

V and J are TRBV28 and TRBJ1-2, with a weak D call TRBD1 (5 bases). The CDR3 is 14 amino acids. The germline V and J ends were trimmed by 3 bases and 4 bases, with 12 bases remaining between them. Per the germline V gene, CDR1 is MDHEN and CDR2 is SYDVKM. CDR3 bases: TGTGCCAGCAGTTTGGTTCGACAGAGCTATGGCTACACCTTC. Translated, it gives CASSLVRQSYGYTF.

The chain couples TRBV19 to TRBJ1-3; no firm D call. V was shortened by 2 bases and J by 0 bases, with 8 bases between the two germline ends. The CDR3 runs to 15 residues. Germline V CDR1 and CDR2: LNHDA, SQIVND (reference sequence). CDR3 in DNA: TGTGCCAGTAGTATACGGGGAGACTCTGGAAACACCATATATTTT. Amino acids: CASSIRGDSGNTIYF.

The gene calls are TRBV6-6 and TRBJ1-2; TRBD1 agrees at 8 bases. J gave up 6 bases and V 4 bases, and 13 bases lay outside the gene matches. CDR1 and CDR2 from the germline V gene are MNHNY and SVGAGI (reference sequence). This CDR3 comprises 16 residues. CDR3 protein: CASSSITRQGKDGYTF. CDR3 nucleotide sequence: TGTGCCAGCAGTTCAATCACCAGACAGGGGAAAGATGGCTACACCTTC.

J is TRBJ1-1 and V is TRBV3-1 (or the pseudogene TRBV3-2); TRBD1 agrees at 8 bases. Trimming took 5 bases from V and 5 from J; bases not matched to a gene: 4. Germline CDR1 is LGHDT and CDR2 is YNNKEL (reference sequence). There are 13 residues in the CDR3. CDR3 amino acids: CASSDRGWTEAFF. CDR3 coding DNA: TGTGCCAGCAGCGACAGGGGATGGACTGAAGCTTTCTTT.

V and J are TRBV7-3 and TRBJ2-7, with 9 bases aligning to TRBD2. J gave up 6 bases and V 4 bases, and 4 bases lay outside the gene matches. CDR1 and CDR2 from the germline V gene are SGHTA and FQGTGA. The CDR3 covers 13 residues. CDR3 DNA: TGTGCCAGCAGCTCTAGCGGGGTTTCCGAGCAGTACTTC. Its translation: CASSSSGVSEQYF.

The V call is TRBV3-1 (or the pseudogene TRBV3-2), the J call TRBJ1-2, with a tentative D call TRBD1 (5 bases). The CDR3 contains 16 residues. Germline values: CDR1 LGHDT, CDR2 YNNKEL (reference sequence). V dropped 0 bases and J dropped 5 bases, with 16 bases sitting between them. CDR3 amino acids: CASSQDWPGGAYGYTF. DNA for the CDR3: TGTGCCAGCAGCCAAGATTGGCCAGGTGGGGCGTATGGCTACACCTTC.

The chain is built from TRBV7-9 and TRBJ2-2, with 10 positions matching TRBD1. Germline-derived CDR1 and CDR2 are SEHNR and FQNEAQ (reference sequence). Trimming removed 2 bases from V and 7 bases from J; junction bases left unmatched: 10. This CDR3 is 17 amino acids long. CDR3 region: CASSLKRQGAMFGELFF. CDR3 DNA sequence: TGTGCCAGCAGCTTAAAAAGACAGGGGGCTATGTTCGGGGAGCTGTTTTTT.

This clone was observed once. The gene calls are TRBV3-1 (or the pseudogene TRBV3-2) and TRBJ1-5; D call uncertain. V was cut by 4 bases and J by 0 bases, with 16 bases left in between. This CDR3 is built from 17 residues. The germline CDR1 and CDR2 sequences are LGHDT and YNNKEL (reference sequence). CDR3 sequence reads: CASSPRSQVGSNQPQHF. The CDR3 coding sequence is TGTGCCAGCAGCCCAAGAAGTCAGGTGGGTAGCAATCAGCCCCAGCATTTT.

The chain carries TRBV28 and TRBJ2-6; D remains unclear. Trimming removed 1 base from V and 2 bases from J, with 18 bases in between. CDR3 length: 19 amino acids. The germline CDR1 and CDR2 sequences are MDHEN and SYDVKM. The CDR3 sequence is CASSLFLPQPVPGANVLTF. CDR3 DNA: TGTGCCAGCAGTTTATTCCTTCCACAGCCCGTGCCTGGGGCCAACGTCCTGACTTTC.

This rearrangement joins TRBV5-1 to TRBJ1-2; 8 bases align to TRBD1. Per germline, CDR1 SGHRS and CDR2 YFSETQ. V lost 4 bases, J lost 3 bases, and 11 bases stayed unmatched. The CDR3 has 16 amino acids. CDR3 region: CASSGGQGARDYGYTF. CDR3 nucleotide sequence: TGCGCCAGCAGCGGGGGCCAGGGGGCGAGGGACTATGGCTACACCTTC.

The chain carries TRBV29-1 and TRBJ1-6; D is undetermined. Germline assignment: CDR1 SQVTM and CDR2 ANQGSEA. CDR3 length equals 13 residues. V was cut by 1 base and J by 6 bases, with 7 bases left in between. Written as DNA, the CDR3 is TGCAGCGTTGAAGTGGCCTCTAATTCACCCCTCCACTTT. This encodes CSVEVASNSPLHF.

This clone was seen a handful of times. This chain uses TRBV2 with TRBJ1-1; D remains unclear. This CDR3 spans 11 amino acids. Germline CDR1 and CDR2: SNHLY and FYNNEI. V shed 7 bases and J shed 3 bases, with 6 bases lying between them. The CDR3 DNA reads TGTGCCAGCAATAGCTACACTGAAGCTTTCTTT. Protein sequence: CASNSYTEAFF.

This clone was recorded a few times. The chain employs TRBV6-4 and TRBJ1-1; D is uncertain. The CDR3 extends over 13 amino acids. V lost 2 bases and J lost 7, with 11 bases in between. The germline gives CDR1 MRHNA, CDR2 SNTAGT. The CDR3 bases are TGTGCCAGCAGTGACCCAACTACTCGTGAAGCTTTCTTT. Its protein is CASSDPTTREAFF.

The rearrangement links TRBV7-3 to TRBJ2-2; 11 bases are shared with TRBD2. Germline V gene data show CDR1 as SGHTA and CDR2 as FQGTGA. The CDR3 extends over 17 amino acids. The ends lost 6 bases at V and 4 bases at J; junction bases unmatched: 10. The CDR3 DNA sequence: TGTGCCAGCAGTTTATTAGCGGGAGGGTCGGGCACCGGGGAGCTGTTTTTT. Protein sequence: CASSLLAGGSGTGELFF.

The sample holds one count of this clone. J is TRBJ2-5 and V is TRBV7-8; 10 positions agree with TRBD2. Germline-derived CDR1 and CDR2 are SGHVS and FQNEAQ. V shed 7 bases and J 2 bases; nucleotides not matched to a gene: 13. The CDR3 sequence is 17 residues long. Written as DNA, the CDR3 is TGTGCCAGCACCCAAATAGGGACTAGCGCTATACAAGAGACCCAGTACTTC. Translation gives CASTQIGTSAIQETQYF.

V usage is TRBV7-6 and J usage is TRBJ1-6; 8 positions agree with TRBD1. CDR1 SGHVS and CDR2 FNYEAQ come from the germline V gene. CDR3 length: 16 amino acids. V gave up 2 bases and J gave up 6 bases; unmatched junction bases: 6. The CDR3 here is CASSLMAQGANSPLHF. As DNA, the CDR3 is TGTGCCAGCAGCTTAATGGCGCAGGGGGCTAATTCACCCCTCCACTTT.